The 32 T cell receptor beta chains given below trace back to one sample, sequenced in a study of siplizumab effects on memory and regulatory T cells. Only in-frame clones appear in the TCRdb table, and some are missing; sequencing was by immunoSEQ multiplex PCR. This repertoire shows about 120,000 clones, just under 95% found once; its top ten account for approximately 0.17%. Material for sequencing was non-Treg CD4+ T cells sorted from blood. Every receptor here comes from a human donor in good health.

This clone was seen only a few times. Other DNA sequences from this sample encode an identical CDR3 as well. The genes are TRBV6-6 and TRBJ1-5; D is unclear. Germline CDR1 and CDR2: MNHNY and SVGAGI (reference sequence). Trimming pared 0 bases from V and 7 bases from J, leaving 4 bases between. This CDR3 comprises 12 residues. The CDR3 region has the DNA TGTGCCAGCAGTTACTCGAGGCAGCCCCAGCATTTT. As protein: CASSYSRQPQHF.

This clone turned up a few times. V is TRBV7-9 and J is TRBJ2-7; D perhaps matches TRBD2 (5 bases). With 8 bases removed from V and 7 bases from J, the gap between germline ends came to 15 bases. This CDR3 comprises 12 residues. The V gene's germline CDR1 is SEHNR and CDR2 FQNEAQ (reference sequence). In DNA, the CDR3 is TGTGCCAGCGGCGGGCACTCGCAAGAGCAGTACTTC. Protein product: CASGGHSQEQYF.

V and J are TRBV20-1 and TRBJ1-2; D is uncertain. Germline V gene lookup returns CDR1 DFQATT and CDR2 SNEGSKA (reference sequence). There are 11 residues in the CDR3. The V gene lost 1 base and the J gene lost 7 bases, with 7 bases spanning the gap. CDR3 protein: CSARGAAGYTF. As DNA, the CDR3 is TGCAGTGCTAGAGGGGCGGCTGGCTACACCTTC.

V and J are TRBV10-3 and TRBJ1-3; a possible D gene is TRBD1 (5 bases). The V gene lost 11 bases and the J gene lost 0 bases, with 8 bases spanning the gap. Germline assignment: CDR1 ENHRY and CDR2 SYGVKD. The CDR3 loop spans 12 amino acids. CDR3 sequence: CAAGGSGNTIYF. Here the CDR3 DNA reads TGTGCCGCCGGGGGCTCTGGAAACACCATATATTTT.

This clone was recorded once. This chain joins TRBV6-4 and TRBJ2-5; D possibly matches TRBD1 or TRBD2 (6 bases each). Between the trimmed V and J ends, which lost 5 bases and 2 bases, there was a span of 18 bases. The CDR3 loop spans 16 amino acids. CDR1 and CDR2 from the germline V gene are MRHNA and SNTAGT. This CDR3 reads CASSKNGRGGQETQYF. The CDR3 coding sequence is TGTGCCAGCAGTAAAAACGGGAGAGGGGGACAAGAGACCCAGTACTTC.

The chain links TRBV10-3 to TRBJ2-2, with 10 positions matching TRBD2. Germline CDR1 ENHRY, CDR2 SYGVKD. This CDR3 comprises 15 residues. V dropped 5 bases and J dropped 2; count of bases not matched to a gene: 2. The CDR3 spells CAISSSGGNTGELFF. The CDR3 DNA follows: TGTGCCATCAGTTCTAGCGGGGGAAACACCGGGGAGCTGTTTTTT.

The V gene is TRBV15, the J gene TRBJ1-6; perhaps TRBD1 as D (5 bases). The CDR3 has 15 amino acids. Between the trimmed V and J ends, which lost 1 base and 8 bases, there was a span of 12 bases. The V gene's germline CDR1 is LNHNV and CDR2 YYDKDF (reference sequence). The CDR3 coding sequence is TGTGCCACCAGCAGAGGGACATTACAGGATTCACCCCTCCACTTT. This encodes CATSRGTLQDSPLHF.

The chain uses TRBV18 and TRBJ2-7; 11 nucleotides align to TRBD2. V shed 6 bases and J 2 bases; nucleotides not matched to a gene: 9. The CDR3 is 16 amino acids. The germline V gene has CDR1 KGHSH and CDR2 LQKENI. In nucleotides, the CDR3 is TGTGCCAGCTCGGCAACTAGCGGGGGTTACACCTACGAGCAGTACTTC. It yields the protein CASSATSGGYTYEQYF.

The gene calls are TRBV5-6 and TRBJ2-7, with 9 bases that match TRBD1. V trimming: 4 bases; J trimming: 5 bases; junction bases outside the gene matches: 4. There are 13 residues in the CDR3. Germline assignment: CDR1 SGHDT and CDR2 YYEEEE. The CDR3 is CASSRDRVNEQYF. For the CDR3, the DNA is TGTGCCAGCAGCCGGGACAGGGTTAACGAGCAGTACTTC.

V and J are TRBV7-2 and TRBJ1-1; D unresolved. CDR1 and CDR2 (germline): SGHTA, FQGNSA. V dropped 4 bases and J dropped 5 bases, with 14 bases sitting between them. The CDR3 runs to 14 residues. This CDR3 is CASSSRAERTEAFF. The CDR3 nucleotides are TGTGCCAGCAGCTCGCGGGCGGAAAGGACTGAAGCTTTCTTT.

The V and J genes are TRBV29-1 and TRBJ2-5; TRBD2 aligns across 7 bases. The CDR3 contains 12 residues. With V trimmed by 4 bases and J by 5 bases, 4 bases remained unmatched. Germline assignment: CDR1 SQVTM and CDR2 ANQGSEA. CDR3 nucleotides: TGCAGCGTTGTCGATAGCGGGGAGACCCAGTACTTC. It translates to CSVVDSGETQYF.

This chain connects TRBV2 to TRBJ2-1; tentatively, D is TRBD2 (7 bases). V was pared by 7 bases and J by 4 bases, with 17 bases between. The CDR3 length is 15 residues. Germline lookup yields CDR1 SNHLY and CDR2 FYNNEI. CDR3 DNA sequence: TGTGCCAGCACCCTGGCGGGGGCACAATACAATGAGCAGTTCTTC. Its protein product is CASTLAGAQYNEQFF.

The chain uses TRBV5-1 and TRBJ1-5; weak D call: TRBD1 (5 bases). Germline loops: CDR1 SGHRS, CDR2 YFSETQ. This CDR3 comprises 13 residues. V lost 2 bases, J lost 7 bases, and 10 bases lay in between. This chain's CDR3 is CASSFREGQPQHF. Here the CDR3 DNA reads TGCGCCAGCAGCTTCAGGGAGGGGCAGCCCCAGCATTTT.

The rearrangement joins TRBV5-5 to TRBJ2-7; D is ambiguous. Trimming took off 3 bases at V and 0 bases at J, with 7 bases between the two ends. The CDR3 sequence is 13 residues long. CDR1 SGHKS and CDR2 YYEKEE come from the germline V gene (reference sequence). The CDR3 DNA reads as TGTGCCAGCAGCTCCATTAGCTCCTACGAGCAGTACTTC. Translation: CASSSISSYEQYF.

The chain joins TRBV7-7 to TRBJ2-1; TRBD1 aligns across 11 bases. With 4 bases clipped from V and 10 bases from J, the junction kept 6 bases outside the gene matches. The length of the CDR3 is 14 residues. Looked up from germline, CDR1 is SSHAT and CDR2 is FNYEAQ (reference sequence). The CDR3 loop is CASSSGQGAVEQFF. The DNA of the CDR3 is TGTGCCAGCAGCTCAGGACAGGGGGCAGTGGAGCAGTTCTTC.

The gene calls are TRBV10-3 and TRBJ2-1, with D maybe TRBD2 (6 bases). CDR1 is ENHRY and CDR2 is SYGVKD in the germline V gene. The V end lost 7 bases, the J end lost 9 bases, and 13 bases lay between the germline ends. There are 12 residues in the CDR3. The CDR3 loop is CAITRKEGEQFF. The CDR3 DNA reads TGTGCCATCACCCGGAAGGAGGGTGAGCAGTTCTTC.

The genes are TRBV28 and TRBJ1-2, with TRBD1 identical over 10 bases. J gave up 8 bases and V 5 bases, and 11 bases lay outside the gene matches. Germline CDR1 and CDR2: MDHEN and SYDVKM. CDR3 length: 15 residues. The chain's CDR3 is CASSATGTGVQGYTF. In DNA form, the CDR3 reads TGTGCCAGCAGTGCCACCGGGACAGGGGTTCAGGGCTACACCTTC.

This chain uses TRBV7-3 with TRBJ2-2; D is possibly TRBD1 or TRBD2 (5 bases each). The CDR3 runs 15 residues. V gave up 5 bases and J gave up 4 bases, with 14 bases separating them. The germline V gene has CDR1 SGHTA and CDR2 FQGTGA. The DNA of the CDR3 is TGTGCCAGCAGCGTTCCGGGACGGGTCACCGGGGAGCTGTTTTTT. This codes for CASSVPGRVTGELFF.

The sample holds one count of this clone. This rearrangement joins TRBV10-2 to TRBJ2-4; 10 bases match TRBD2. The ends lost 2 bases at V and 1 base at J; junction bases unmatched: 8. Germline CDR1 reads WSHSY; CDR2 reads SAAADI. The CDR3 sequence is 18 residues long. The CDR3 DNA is TGCGCCAGCAGTGAGAGGCTAGCGGGGGACCAGGCCAAAAACATTCAGTACTTC. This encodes CASSERLAGDQAKNIQYF.

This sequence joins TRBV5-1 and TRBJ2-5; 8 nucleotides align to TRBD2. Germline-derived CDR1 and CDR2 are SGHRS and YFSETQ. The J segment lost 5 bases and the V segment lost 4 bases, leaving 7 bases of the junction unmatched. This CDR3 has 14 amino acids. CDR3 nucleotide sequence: TGCGCCAGCAGCCCCGGGACTAGAGTGGAGACCCAGTACTTC. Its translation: CASSPGTRVETQYF.

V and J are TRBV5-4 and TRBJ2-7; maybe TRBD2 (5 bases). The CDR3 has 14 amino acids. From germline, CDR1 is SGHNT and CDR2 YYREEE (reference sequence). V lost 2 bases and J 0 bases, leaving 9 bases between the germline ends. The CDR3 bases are TGTGCCAGCAGCTTTGGGAGTAGCTCCTACGAGCAGTACTTC. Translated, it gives CASSFGSSSYEQYF.

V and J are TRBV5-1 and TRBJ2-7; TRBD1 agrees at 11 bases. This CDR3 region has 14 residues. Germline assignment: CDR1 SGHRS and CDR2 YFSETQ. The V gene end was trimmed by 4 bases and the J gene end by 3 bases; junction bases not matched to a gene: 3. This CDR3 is CASSPDRGHYEQYF. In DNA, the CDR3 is TGCGCCAGCAGCCCGGACAGGGGGCACTACGAGCAGTACTTC.

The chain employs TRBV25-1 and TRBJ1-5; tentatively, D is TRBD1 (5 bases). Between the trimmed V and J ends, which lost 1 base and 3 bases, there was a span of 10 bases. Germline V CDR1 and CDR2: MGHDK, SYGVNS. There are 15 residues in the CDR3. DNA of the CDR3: TGTGCCAGCAGTGAATCGGGGGTATTCAATCAGCCCCAGCATTTT. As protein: CASSESGVFNQPQHF.

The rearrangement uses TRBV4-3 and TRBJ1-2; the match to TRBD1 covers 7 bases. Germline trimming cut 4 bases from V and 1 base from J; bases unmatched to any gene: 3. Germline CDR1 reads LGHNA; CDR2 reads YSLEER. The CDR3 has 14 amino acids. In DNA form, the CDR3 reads TGCGCCAGCAGCCGAGGGGGCGATAACTATGGCTACACCTTC. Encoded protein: CASSRGGDNYGYTF.

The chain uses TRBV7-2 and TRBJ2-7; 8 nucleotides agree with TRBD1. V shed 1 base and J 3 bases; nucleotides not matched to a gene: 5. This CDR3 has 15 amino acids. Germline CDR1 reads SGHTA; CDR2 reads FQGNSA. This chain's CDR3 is CASSLGQGAIYEQYF. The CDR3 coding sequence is TGTGCCAGCAGCTTAGGGCAGGGGGCGATCTACGAGCAGTACTTC. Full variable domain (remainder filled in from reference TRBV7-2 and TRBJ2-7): GAGVSQSPSNKVTEKGKDVELRCDPISGHTALYWYRQSLGQGLEFLIYFQGNSAPDKSGLPSDRFSAERTGGSVSTLTIQRTQQEDSAVYLCASSLGQGAIYEQYFGPGTRLTVT.

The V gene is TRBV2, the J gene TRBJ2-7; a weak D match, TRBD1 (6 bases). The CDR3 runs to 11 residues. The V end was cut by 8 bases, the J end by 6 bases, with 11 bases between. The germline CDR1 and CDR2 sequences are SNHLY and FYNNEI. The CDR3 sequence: CASRNRVEQYF. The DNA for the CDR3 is TGTGCCAGCCGAAACAGGGTCGAGCAGTACTTC.

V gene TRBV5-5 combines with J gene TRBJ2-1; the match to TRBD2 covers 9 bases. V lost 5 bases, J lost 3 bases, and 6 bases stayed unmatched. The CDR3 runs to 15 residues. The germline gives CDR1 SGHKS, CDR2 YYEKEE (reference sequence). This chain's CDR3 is CASSPAGGVYNEQFF. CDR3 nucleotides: TGTGCCAGCAGTCCAGCGGGGGGCGTCTACAATGAGCAGTTCTTC.

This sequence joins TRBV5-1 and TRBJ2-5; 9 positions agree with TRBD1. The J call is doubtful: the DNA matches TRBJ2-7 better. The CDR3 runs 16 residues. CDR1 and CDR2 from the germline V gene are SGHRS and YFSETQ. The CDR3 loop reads CASSGLGQGISYEQYF. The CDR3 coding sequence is TGCGCCAGCAGCGGTCTGGGACAGGGAATCAGCTACGAGCAGTACTTC.

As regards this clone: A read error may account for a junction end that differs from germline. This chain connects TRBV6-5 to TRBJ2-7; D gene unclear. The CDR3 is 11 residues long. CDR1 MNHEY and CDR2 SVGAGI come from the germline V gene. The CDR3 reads CAAFGSYGQYF. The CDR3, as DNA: TGTGCCGCCTTCGGCTCATACGGGCAGTACTTC.

The CDR3 reads CASSSDPAGLYEQYF. CDR3 in DNA: TGTGCCAGCAGCTCAGACCCCGCCGGACTCTACGAGCAGTACTTC. V gene TRBV5-4 combines with J gene TRBJ2-7, with D possibly matching TRBD2 (5 bases). Germline V CDR1 and CDR2: SGHNT, YYREEE (reference sequence). The germline V and J ends were trimmed by 3 bases and 3 bases, with 16 bases remaining between them. The CDR3 consists of 15 residues.

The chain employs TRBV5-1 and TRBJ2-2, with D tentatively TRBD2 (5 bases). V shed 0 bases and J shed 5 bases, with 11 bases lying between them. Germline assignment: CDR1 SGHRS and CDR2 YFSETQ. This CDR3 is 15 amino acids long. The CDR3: CASSLASLATGELFF. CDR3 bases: TGCGCCAGCAGCTTGGCATCGCTAGCAACCGGGGAGCTGTTTTTT.

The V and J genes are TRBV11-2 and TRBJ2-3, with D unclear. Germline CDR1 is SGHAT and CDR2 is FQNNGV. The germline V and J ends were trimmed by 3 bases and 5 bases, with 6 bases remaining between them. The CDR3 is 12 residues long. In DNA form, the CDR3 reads TGTGCCAGCAGCTTCCCCTTAGATACGCAGTATTTT. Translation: CASSFPLDTQYF.